This T cell receptor beta chain is drawn from a study of cytomegalovirus exposure and HLA in healthy donors. Findings and limits, study-wide: The classifier was said to identify cytomegalovirus status with high specificity and sensitivity.

About this clone: The antigen is unknown.

Primers for the PCR totalled 60 Vbeta and 13 Jbeta. TCRdb keeps only in-frame clones here, not all; method: immunoSEQ multiplex PCR. Of some 160,000 clones detected, 77% appear once; the ten largest clones hold around 1.3%. Trimming left V 1 base short and J 0 bases short, with 10 bases between. CDR3 length: 16 amino acids. Germline CDR1 reads SEHNR; CDR2 reads FQNEAQ (reference sequence). The sample taken for sequencing was PBMCs. This sequence was found in a young woman in good health and CMV-seronegative. This rearrangement joins TRBV7-9 to TRBJ1-5; possibly TRBD1 for D (6 bases). The CDR3 nucleotides are TGTGCCAGCAGCTTAGTTGGGGGCGGTAGCAATCAGCCCCAGCATTTT. Translation gives CASSLVGGGSNQPQHF. The complete variable domain, with remaining parts taken from reference TRBV7-9 and TRBJ1-5, reads DTGVSQNPRHKITKRGQNVTFRCDPISEHNRLYWYRQTLGQGPEFLTYFQNEAQLEKSRLLSDRFSAERPKGSFSTLEIQRTEQGDSAMYLCASSLVGGGSNQPQHFGDGTRLSIL.